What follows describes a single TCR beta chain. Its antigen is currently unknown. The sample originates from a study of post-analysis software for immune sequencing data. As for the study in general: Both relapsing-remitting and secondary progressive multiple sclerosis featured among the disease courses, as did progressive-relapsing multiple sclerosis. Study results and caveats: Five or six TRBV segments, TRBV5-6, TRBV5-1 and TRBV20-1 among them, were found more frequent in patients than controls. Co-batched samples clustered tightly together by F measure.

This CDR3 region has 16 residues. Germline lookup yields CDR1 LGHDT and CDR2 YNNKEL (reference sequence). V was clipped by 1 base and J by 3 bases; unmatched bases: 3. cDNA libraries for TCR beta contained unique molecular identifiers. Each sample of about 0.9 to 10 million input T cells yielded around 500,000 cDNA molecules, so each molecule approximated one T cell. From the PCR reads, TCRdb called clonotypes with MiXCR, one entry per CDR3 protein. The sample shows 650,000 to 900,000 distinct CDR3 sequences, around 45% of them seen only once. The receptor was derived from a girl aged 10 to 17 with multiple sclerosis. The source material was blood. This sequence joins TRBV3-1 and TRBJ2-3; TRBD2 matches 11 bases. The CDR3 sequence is CASSQVRTSGTDTQYF. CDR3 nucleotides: TGTGCCAGCAGCCAAGTGAGGACTAGCGGGACAGATACGCAGTATTTT.